This entry is about one T cell receptor (beta chain). No antigen is known for it. TCRdb re-called the 5' RACE reads through MiXCR, storing one row per CDR3 protein. This table holds just under 550,000 distinct CDR3 sequences, roughly 22% found once. The germline V gene has CDR1 MNHEY and CDR2 SMNVEV (reference sequence). The V gene lost 2 bases and the J gene lost 2 bases, with 10 bases spanning the gap. The CDR3 extends over 15 amino acids. This sample stems from a study of T-cell memory formation after mild COVID-19. As for the study in general: In these data, TCR clusters were largely donor specific. Study conclusions and caveats: Clones shrinking from day 15 to 85 showed even CD4/CD8 mixes; later expanders tilted CD4+. The study found contracting CD4+ clones mainly in CM and EM and contracting CD8+ clones in EMRA. Clones from the second wave (peaking day 37) had unconfirmed SARS-CoV-2 specificity.

The sample taken for sequencing was PBMCs or a T cell subset sorted from them (not recorded which). The chain has TRBV27 and TRBJ1-3; possibly TRBD1 for D (5 bases). The TCR originated in an adult woman who had mild COVID-19 (a few samples of this study predate the infection). Cell type and time point are not known. The CDR3 loop reads CASSLAGRAGNTIYF. DNA of the CDR3: TGTGCCAGCAGTTTAGCGGGCAGGGCTGGAAACACCATATATTTT.